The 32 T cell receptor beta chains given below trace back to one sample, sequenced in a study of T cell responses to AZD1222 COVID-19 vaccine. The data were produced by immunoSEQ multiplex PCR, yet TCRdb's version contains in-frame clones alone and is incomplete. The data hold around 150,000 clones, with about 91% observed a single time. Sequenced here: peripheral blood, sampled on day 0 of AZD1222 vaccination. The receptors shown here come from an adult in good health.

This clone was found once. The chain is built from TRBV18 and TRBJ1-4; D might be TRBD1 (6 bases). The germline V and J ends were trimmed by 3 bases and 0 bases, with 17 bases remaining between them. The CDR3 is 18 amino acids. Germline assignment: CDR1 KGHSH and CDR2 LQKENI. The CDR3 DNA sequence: TGTGCCAGCTCACCCGAACAGGGACGGGTCGCAACTAATGAAAAACTGTTTTTT. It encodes CASSPEQGRVATNEKLFF. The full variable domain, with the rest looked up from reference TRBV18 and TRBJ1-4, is NAGVMQNPRHLVRRRGQEARLRCSPMKGHSHVYWYRQLPEEGLKFMVYLQKENIIDESGMPKERFSAEFPKEGPSILRIQQVVRGDSAAYFCASSPEQGRVATNEKLFFGSGTQLSVL.

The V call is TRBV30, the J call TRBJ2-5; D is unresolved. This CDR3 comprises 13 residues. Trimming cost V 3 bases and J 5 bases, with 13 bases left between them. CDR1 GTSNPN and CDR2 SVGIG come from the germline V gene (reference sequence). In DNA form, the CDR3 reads TGTGCCTGGAGAGGCCCCGGGCGCGAGACCCAGTACTTC. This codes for CAWRGPGRETQYF.

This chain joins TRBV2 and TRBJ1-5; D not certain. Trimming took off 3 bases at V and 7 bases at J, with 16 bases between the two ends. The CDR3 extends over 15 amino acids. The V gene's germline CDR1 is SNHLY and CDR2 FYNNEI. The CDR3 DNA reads TGTGCCAGCAGTGATGACGCCCAGAGTACGCAGCCCCAGCATTTT. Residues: CASSDDAQSTQPQHF.

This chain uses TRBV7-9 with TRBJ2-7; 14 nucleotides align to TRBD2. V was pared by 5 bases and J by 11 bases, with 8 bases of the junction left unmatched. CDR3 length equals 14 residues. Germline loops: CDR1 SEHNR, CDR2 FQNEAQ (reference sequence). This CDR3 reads CASSPSRTSGRKYF. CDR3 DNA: TGTGCCAGCAGCCCCAGTAGGACTAGCGGGAGGAAGTACTTC.

CDR3 nucleotide sequence: TGTGCCAGCAGCCCCGAAAGGTTCCAGCGCTCCTACGAGCAGTACTTC. Protein sequence: CASSPERFQRSYEQYF. The chain is built from TRBV11-1 and TRBJ2-7; D not resolved. Trimming stripped 5 bases from V and 0 bases from J, with 17 bases between. Looked up from germline, CDR1 is SGHAT and CDR2 is FQDESV (reference sequence). This CDR3 has 16 amino acids. Using reference TRBV11-1 and TRBJ2-7 for the parts outside the CDR3, the full variable domain is EAEVAQSPRYKITEKSQAVAFWCDPISGHATLYWYRQILGQGPELLVQFQDESVVDDSQLPKDRFSAERLKGVDSTLKIQPAELGDSAMYLCASSPERFQRSYEQYFGPGTRLTVT.

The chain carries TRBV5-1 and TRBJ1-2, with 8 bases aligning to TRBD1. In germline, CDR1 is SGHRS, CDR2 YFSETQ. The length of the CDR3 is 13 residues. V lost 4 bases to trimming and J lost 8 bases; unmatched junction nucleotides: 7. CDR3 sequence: CASSVGQGMGYTF. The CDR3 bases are TGCGCCAGCAGCGTAGGACAGGGAATGGGCTACACCTTC.

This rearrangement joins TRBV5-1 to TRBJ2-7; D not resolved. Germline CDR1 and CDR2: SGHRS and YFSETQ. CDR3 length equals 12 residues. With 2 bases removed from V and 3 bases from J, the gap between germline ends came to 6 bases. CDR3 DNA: TGCGCCAGCAGCTTTGGCGGCTACGAGCAGTACTTC. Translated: CASSFGGYEQYF.

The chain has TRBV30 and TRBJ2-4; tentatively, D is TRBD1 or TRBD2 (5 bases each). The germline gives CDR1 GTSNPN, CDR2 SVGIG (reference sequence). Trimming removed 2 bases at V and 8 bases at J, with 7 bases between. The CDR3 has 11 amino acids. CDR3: CAWSRGDIQYF. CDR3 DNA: TGTGCCTGGAGTAGGGGAGACATTCAGTACTTC.

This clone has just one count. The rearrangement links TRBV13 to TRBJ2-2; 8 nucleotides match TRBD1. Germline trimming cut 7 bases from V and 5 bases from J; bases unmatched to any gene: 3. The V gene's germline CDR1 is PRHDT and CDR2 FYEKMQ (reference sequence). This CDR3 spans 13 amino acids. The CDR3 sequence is CASKWDRTGELFF. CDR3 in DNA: TGTGCCAGCAAGTGGGACAGGACCGGGGAGCTGTTTTTT.

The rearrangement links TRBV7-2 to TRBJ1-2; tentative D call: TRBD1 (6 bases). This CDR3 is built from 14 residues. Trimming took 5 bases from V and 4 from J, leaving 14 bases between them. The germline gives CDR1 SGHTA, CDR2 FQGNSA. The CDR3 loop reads CASSKGGGFYGYTF. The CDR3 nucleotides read TGTGCCAGCAGCAAGGGGGGAGGCTTCTATGGCTACACCTTC.

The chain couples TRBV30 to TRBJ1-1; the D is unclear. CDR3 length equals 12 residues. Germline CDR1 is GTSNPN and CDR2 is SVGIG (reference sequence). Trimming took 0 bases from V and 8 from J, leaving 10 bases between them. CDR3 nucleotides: TGTGCCTGGAGTGTAATGGCGGAAGAAGCTTTCTTT. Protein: CAWSVMAEEAFF.

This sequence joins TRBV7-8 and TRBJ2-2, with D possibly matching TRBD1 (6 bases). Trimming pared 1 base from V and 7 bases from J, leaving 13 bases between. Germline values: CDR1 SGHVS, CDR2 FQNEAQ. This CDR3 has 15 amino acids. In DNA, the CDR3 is TGTGCCAGCAGCTTAGAGGCAGGGGTACACGGGGAGCTGTTTTTT. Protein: CASSLEAGVHGELFF.

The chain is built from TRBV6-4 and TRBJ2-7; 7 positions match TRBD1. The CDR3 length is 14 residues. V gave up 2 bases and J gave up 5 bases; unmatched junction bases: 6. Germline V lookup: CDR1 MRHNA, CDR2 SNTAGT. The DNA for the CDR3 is TGTGCCAGCAGTGACACCGACAGGGCCAACGAGCAGTACTTC. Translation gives CASSDTDRANEQYF.

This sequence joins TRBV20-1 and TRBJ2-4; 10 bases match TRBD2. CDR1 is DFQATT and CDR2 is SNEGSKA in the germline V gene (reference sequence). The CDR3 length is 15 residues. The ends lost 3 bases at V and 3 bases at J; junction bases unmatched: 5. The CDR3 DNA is TGCAGTGCTAGTCTGCTAGCGGGAGACAAAAACATTCAGTACTTC. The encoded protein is CSASLLAGDKNIQYF.

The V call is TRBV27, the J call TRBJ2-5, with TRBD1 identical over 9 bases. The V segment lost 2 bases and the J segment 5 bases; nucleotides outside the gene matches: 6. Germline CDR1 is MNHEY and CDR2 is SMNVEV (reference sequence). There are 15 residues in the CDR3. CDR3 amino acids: CASSLGTGGRETQYF. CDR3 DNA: TGTGCCAGCAGTTTAGGAACAGGGGGCAGGGAGACCCAGTACTTC.

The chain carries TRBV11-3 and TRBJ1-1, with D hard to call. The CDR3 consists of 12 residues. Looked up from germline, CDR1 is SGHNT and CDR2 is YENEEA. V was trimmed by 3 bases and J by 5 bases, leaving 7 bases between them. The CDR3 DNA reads TGTGCCAGCAGCTTTAGGTGGACTGAAGCTTTCTTT. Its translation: CASSFRWTEAFF.

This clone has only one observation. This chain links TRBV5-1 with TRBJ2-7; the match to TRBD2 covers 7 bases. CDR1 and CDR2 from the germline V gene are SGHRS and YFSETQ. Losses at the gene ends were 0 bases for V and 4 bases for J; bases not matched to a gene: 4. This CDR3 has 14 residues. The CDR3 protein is CASSLDGTKYEQYF. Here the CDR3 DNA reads TGCGCCAGCAGCTTGGATGGGACTAAATACGAGCAGTACTTC. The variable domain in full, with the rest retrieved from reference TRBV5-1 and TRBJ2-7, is KAGVTQTPRYLIKTRGQQVTLSCSPISGHRSVSWYQQTPGQGLQFLFEYFSETQRNKGNFPGRFSGRQFSNSRSEMNVSTLELGDSALYLCASSLDGTKYEQYFGPGTRLTVT.

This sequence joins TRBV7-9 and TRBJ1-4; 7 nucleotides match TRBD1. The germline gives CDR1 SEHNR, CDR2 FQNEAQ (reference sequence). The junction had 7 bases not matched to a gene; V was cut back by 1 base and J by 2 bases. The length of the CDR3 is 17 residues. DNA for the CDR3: TGTGCCAGCAGCTTAGGCCAGGGGGGGTCGACTAATGAAAAACTGTTTTTT. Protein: CASSLGQGGSTNEKLFF.

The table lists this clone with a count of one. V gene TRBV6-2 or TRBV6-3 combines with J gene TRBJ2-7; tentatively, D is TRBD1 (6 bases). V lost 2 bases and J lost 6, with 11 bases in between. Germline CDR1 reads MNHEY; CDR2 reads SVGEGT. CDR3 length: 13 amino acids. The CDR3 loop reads CASSYTPGVEQYF. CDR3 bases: TGTGCCAGCAGTTACACCCCAGGGGTCGAGCAGTACTTC.

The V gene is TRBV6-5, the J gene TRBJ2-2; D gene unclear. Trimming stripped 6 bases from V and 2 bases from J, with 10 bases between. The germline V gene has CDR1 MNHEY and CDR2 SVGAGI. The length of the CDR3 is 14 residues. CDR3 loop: CASSPLVNTGELFF. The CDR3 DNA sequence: TGTGCCAGCAGCCCCCTCGTAAACACCGGGGAGCTGTTTTTT.

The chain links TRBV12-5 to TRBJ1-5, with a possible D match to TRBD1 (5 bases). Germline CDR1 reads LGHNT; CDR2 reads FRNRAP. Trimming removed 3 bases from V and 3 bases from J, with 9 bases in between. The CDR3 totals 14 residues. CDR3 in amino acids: CASGFDSYNQPQHF. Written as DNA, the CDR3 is TGTGCTAGTGGTTTTGACAGCTACAATCAGCCCCAGCATTTT. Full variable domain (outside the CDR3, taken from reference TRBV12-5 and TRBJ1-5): DARVTQTPRHKVTEMGQEVTMRCQPILGHNTVFWYRQTMMQGLELLAYFRNRAPLDDSGMPKDRFSAEMPDATLATLKIQPSEPRDSAVYFCASGFDSYNQPQHFGDGTRLSIL.

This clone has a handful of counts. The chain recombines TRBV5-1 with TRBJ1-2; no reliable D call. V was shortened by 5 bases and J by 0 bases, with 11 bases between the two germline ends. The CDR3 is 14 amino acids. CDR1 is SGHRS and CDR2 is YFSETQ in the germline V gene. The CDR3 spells CASSPVGPNYGYTF. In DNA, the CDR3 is TGCGCCAGCAGTCCCGTCGGACCTAACTATGGCTACACCTTC.

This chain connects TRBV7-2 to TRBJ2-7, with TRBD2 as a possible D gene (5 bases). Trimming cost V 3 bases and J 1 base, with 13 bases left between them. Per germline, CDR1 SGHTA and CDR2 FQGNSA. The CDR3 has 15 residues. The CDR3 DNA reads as TGTGCCAGCAGCTTCGCGGCGGGTTTATCCTACGAGCAGTACTTC. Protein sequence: CASSFAAGLSYEQYF.

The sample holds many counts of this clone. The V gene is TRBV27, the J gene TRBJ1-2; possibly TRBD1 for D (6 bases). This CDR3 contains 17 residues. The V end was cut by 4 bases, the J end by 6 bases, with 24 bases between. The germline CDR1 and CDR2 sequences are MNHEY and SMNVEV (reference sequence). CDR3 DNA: TGTGCCAGCAGTTCACTTCAACAGGGTTGGTTCCATAATGGCTACACCTTC. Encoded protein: CASSSLQQGWFHNGYTF.

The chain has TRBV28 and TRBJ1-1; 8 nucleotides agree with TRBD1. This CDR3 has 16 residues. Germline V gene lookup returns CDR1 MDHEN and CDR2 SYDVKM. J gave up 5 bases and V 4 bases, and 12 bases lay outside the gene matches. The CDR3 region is CASSSHPPDRGTEAFF. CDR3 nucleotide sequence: TGTGCCAGCAGTTCCCACCCCCCCGACAGGGGAACTGAAGCTTTCTTT.

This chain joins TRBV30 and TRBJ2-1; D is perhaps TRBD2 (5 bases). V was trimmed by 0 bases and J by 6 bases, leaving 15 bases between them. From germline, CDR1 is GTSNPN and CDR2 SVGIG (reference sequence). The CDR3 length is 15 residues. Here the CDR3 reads CAWSVLRTVFNEQFF. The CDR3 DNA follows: TGTGCCTGGAGTGTGCTTCGGACTGTTTTCAATGAGCAGTTCTTC.

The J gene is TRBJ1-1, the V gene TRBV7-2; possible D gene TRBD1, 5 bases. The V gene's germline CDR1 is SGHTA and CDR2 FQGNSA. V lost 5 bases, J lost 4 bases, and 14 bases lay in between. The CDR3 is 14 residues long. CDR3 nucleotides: TGTGCCAGCAGCCAGCGGGCAAGGGGCACTGAAGCTTTCTTT. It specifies CASSQRARGTEAFF.

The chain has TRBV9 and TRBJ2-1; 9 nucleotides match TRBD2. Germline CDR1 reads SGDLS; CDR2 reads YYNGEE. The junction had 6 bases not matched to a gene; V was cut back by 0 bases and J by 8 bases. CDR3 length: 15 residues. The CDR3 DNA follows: TGTGCCAGCAGCGTAGGCCAGGGCGGGAGGGATGAGCAGTTCTTC. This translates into CASSVGQGGRDEQFF.

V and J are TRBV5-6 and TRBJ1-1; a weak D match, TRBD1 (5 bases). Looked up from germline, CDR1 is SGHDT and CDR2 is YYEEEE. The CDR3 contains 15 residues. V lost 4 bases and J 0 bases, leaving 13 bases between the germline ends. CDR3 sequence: CASSVGWGMNTEAFF. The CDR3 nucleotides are TGTGCCAGCAGCGTAGGTTGGGGCATGAACACTGAAGCTTTCTTT.

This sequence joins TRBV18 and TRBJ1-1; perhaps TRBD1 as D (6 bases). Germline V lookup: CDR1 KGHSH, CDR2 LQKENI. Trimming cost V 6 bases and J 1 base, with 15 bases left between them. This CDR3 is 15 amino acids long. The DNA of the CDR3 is TGTGCCAGCTCGCAGACTGGACAGCAGAACACTGAAGCTTTCTTT. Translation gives CASSQTGQQNTEAFF. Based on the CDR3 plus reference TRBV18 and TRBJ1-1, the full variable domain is NAGVMQNPRHLVRRRGQEARLRCSPMKGHSHVYWYRQLPEEGLKFMVYLQKENIIDESGMPKERFSAEFPKEGPSILRIQQVVRGDSAAYFCASSQTGQQNTEAFFGQGTRLTVV.

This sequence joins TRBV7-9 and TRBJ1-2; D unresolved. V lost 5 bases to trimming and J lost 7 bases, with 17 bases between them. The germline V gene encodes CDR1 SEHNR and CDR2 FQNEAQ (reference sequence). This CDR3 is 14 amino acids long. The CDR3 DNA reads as TGTGCCAGCAGCCTCATCGGATTCTCTGGTGGCTACACCTTC. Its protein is CASSLIGFSGGYTF. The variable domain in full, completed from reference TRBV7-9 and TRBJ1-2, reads DTGVSQNPRHKITKRGQNVTFRCDPISEHNRLYWYRQTLGQGPEFLTYFQNEAQLEKSRLLSDRFSAERPKGSFSTLEIQRTEQGDSAMYLCASSLIGFSGGYTFGSGTRLTVV.

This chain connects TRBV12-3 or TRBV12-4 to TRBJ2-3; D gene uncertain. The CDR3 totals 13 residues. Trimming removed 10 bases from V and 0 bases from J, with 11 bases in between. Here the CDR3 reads CATPKTSTDTQYF. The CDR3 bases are TGTGCCACGCCCAAGACTAGCACAGATACGCAGTATTTT.